Listed below are T cell receptor beta chains from one sample, sequenced in a study of blood T cell repertoires in COVID-19. Here immunoSEQ multiplex PCR was the method, and the copy in TCRdb shows in-frame clones only, minus some. This table has about 140,000 clones, around nine tenths appearing once. The sequencing input was peripheral blood. The receptors shown here come from a woman between 45 and 65 years old with acute or convalescent COVID-19. Each CDR3 is given with its conserved first and last residue. D genes are given only for firm matches. Expanded clones are given a class, and other clones once, few, many or no size at all.

d_gene: .
v_gene: TRBV10-3
j_gene: TRBJ1-2
abundance: .
CDR3nt: TGTGCCATCAGTGGGGGGACACTCACCTATGGCTACACCTTC
CDR3aa: CAISGGTLTYGYTF

d_gene: TRBD1
v_gene: TRBV18
j_gene: TRBJ2-1
abundance: .
CDR3nt: TGTGCCAGCTCACCCGGGACAGGGTACGATGAGCAGTTCTTC
CDR3aa: CASSPGTGYDEQFF

d_gene: TRBD1
v_gene: TRBV18
j_gene: TRBJ2-7
abundance: .
CDR3nt: TGTGCCAGCTCACGAGGGGACAGTTTCTACGAGCAGTACTTC
CDR3aa: CASSRGDSFYEQYF

d_gene: .
v_gene: TRBV7-2
j_gene: TRBJ2-5
abundance: few
CDR3nt: TGTGCCAGCAGCTTCAATCGGGAGACCCAGTACTTC
CDR3aa: CASSFNRETQYF

d_gene: TRBD2
v_gene: TRBV27
j_gene: TRBJ2-5
abundance: .
CDR3nt: TGTGCCAGCAGTCCTAGCGGGGGCCAAGAGACCCAGTACTTC
CDR3aa: CASSPSGGQETQYF

d_gene: .
v_gene: TRBV5-1
j_gene: TRBJ2-1
abundance: once
CDR3nt: TGCGCCAGCCAAACCAACAGTTCGAACAATGAGCAGTTCTTC
CDR3aa: CASQTNSSNNEQFF

d_gene: TRBD1
v_gene: TRBV7-7
j_gene: TRBJ1-4
abundance: .
CDR3nt: TGTGTAAAGAGGGGGCTCACTAATGAAAAACTGTTTTTT
CDR3aa: CVKRGLTNEKLFF

d_gene: TRBD2
v_gene: TRBV10-2
j_gene: TRBJ2-5
abundance: .
CDR3nt: TGCGCCAGCAGTCTAGCGGGAGCCCAGTACTTC
CDR3aa: CASSLAGAQYF

d_gene: .
v_gene: TRBV11-2
j_gene: TRBJ1-1
abundance: .
CDR3nt: TGTGCCAGCAGCCGGAGGTGGGGACCTCTAAGCGGGGGCACTGAAGCTTTCTTT
CDR3aa: CASSRRWGPLSGGTEAFF

d_gene: .
v_gene: TRBV5-1
j_gene: TRBJ2-1
abundance: few
CDR3nt: TGCGCCAGCAGCTTACTCGGTCAGGTTGGTGACAATGAGCAGTTCTTC
CDR3aa: CASSLLGQVGDNEQFF

d_gene: TRBD1
v_gene: TRBV9
j_gene: TRBJ2-7
abundance: .
CDR3nt: TGTGCCAGCAGCGTAGCCGGGACAGGGATCTACGAGCAGTACTTC
CDR3aa: CASSVAGTGIYEQYF

d_gene: TRBD2
v_gene: TRBV19
j_gene: TRBJ2-3
abundance: .
CDR3nt: TGTGCCAGTAGTTCCCTGGCGGGAGATATTACAGATACGCAGTATTTT
CDR3aa: CASSSLAGDITDTQYF

d_gene: TRBD1
v_gene: TRBV5-1
j_gene: TRBJ2-5
abundance: .
CDR3nt: TGCGCCAGCAGCTTGTTGGGGACAGGGAGGCAAGAGACCCAGTACTTC
CDR3aa: CASSLLGTGRQETQYF

d_gene: .
v_gene: TRBV7-3
j_gene: TRBJ2-3
abundance: .
CDR3nt: TGTGCCAGCAGCTTTGCCGGAGGGACGGATACGCAGTATTTT
CDR3aa: CASSFAGGTDTQYF

d_gene: TRBD1
v_gene: TRBV12-3/TRBV12-4
j_gene: TRBJ1-2
abundance: .
CDR3nt: TGTGCCAGCAGAGGGACAGGGACATATGGCTACACCTTC
CDR3aa: CASRGTGTYGYTF

d_gene: TRBD2
v_gene: TRBV4-1
j_gene: TRBJ2-3
abundance: .
CDR3nt: TGCGCCAGCAGACGGGGCGGGGGGACCACAGATACGCAGTATTTT
CDR3aa: CASRRGGGTTDTQYF

d_gene: TRBD2
v_gene: TRBV3-1/TRBV3-2
j_gene: TRBJ2-3
abundance: .
CDR3nt: TGTGCCAGCAGCCAGATCCTAGCGGGGACCGCAGGGACGCAGTATTTT
CDR3aa: CASSQILAGTAGTQYF

d_gene: .
v_gene: TRBV7-9
j_gene: TRBJ2-1
abundance: few
CDR3nt: TGTGCCAGCAGCCAGACGGGTAGTCCTCCAAATTACAATGAGCAGTTCTTC
CDR3aa: CASSQTGSPPNYNEQFF

d_gene: TRBD1
v_gene: TRBV4-1
j_gene: TRBJ1-5
abundance: .
CDR3nt: TGCGCCAGCAGCCAGTTCTACAGGGGACATAGCAATCAGCCCCAGCATTTT
CDR3aa: CASSQFYRGHSNQPQHF

d_gene: .
v_gene: TRBV28
j_gene: TRBJ1-4
abundance: .
CDR3nt: TGTGCCGTGGCTCAAGGAGGTTTTGAAAAACTGTTTTTT
CDR3aa: CAVAQGGFEKLFF

d_gene: .
v_gene: TRBV5-6
j_gene: TRBJ1-2
abundance: once
CDR3nt: TGTGCCAGCAGAGCCCAGGTTGGCTACACCTTC
CDR3aa: CASRAQVGYTF

d_gene: TRBD1
v_gene: TRBV6-5
j_gene: TRBJ1-5
abundance: .
CDR3nt: TGTGCCTCTCGGGACAGCCCCAACAATCAGCCCCAGCATTTT
CDR3aa: CASRDSPNNQPQHF

d_gene: .
v_gene: TRBV5-1
j_gene: TRBJ1-1
abundance: .
CDR3nt: TGCGCCAGCAGCTTGGGTCCCGGACACTCCCTCACGAACACTGAAGCTTTCTTT
CDR3aa: CASSLGPGHSLTNTEAFF

d_gene: TRBD2
v_gene: TRBV6-5
j_gene: TRBJ2-7
abundance: .
CDR3nt: TGTGCCAGCACCACTAGCGGTTATTACGAGCAGTACTTC
CDR3aa: CASTTSGYYEQYF

d_gene: TRBD2
v_gene: TRBV2
j_gene: TRBJ2-3
abundance: once
CDR3nt: TGTGCCACTCCTCGGGGGGGCCCCCTTTCAGATACGCAGTATTTT
CDR3aa: CATPRGGPLSDTQYF

d_gene: .
v_gene: TRBV13
j_gene: TRBJ2-1
abundance: .
CDR3nt: TGTGCCAGCAGCTTAGGCCGGGGGTACAATGAGCAGTTCTTC
CDR3aa: CASSLGRGYNEQFF

d_gene: TRBD2
v_gene: TRBV18
j_gene: TRBJ2-2
abundance: .
CDR3nt: TGTGCCAGCTCATCCTCTAGCGGGGGAACCGGGGAGCTGTTTTTT
CDR3aa: CASSSSSGGTGELFF

d_gene: .
v_gene: TRBV6-5
j_gene: TRBJ2-7
abundance: .
CDR3nt: TGTGCCAGCAGTCCGACAATGCCATTCAACCACGAGCAGTACTTC
CDR3aa: CASSPTMPFNHEQYF

d_gene: .
v_gene: TRBV7-8
j_gene: TRBJ1-2
abundance: .
CDR3nt: TGTGCCAGCAGCTCGAGGTGGGATGGCTACACCTTC
CDR3aa: CASSSRWDGYTF

d_gene: .
v_gene: TRBV29-1
j_gene: TRBJ1-2
abundance: .
CDR3nt: TGCAGCGTCGGCGGCTTCTATGGCTACACCTTC
CDR3aa: CSVGGFYGYTF

d_gene: .
v_gene: TRBV19
j_gene: TRBJ1-4
abundance: .
CDR3nt: TGTGCCAGTTCCGGGACAAGTAATGAAAAACTGTTTTTT
CDR3aa: CASSGTSNEKLFF

d_gene: TRBD2
v_gene: TRBV7-9
j_gene: TRBJ2-1
abundance: few
CDR3nt: TGTGCCAGCAGCTTGGCGGGACTAGCGATTGAGCAGTTCTTC
CDR3aa: CASSLAGLAIEQFF

d_gene: TRBD2
v_gene: TRBV3-1/TRBV3-2
j_gene: TRBJ2-1
abundance: .
CDR3nt: TGTGCCAGCAGCCAAGCCCTAGCGGGAGTCTATGAGCAGTTCTTC
CDR3aa: CASSQALAGVYEQFF

d_gene: .
v_gene: TRBV19
j_gene: TRBJ1-4
abundance: .
CDR3nt: TGTGCCAGTAGTTCCTTGTTGTTACTTAATGAAAAACTGTTTTTT
CDR3aa: CASSSLLLLNEKLFF

d_gene: .
v_gene: TRBV6-5
j_gene: TRBJ2-7
abundance: .
CDR3nt: TGTGCCAGCAGATTGACAGGCTACGAGCAGTACTTC
CDR3aa: CASRLTGYEQYF